This TCR beta chain is from a study of CD8 T cells in Susac syndrome. Trimming stripped 0 bases from V and 4 bases from J, with 15 bases between. This CDR3 comprises 16 residues. Per germline, CDR1 LGHNA and CDR2 YSLEER. After extraction with the RNeasy kit, about 0.45 to 1 ug of the RNA was reverse transcribed using random hexamers. Multiplex PCR with immunoSEQ amplified the TCR beta CDR3 across 54 Vbeta and 13 Jbeta. TCRdb redid the calling of the immunoSEQ multiplex PCR reads with MiXCR, one entry per CDR3 protein. The table shows approximately 300,000 distinct CDR3 sequences, with over 75% occurring only once.

Sequencing was performed on CD8+ T cells from PBMCs. This receptor was obtained from a human donor with multiple sclerosis. The chain links TRBV4-3 to TRBJ1-2; D gene uncertain. The CDR3 sequence is CASSQDRWTKTYGYTF. For the CDR3, the DNA is TGCGCCAGCAGCCAAGATCGGTGGACCAAAACCTATGGCTACACCTTC.